These 26 T cell receptor beta chains were all obtained from the same sample, sequenced in a study of blood T cell repertoires in COVID-19. Sequencing was performed with immunoSEQ multiplex PCR; in TCRdb, only in-frame clones are kept and a portion is missing. Of 100,000 to 150,000 clones detected, about 84% appear once; the ten largest clones hold over 9%. What was sequenced was peripheral blood. These receptors were taken from a woman aged 60-70 years with acute or convalescent COVID-19.

The J gene is TRBJ1-1, the V gene TRBV9; 7 bases are shared with TRBD1. Germline V gives CDR1 SGDLS, CDR2 YYNGEE. The CDR3 consists of 13 residues. V lost 3 bases and J lost 10; bases outside the gene matches: 9. CDR3 sequence reads: CASSDAHRGRAFF. The CDR3 nucleotides are TGTGCCAGCAGCGACGCACACAGGGGAAGAGCTTTCTTT.

This rearrangement joins TRBV5-1 to TRBJ1-3; D is uncertain. Germline V gene data show CDR1 as SGHRS and CDR2 as YFSETQ. CDR3 size: 17 residues. V gave up 3 bases and J gave up 0 bases, with 16 bases separating them. The CDR3 DNA sequence: TGCGCCAGCAGCTCAGTCCCGGGATCCTCCTCTGGAAACACCATATATTTT. Amino acid sequence: CASSSVPGSSSGNTIYF.

As DNA, the CDR3 is TGTGCCAGCAGCTTTACAGGGCGGAACACTGAAGCTTTCTTT. This encodes CASSFTGRNTEAFF. The chain carries TRBV11-2 and TRBJ1-1; perhaps TRBD1 as D (6 bases). V lost 3 bases to trimming and J lost 1 base, with 9 bases between them. Germline V gene sequence: CDR1 SGHAT, CDR2 FQNNGV. The CDR3 length is 14 residues.

This chain joins TRBV6-6 and TRBJ1-2, with TRBD1 as a possible D gene (6 bases). The CDR3 runs 16 residues. V shed 5 bases and J shed 1 base, with 17 bases lying between them. Germline V gene sequence: CDR1 MNHNY, CDR2 SVGAGI (reference sequence). CDR3 sequence reads: CASSLRTANVNYGYTF. The CDR3 nucleotides read TGTGCCAGCAGTCTTCGGACAGCCAACGTTAACTATGGCTACACCTTC.

This clone came up once. The chain recombines TRBV7-6 with TRBJ1-1; 11 nucleotides match TRBD1. This CDR3 contains 16 residues. V was pared by 5 bases and J by 4 bases, with 9 bases of the junction left unmatched. CDR1 is SGHVS and CDR2 is FNYEAQ in the germline V gene. Here the CDR3 DNA reads TGTGCCAGCAGCCGAGGACAGGGGGCGCGGAGCACTGAAGCTTTCTTT. Translated: CASSRGQGARSTEAFF.

The genes are TRBV5-1 and TRBJ1-1; unclear D gene. Trimming cost V 1 base and J 2 bases, with 6 bases left between them. Per germline, CDR1 SGHRS and CDR2 YFSETQ. This CDR3 comprises 13 residues. The chain's CDR3 is CASSLTVNTEAFF. In DNA, the CDR3 is TGCGCCAGCAGCTTGACGGTAAACACTGAAGCTTTCTTT. Drawing the rest from reference TRBV5-1 and TRBJ1-1, the complete variable domain is KAGVTQTPRYLIKTRGQQVTLSCSPISGHRSVSWYQQTPGQGLQFLFEYFSETQRNKGNFPGRFSGRQFSNSRSEMNVSTLELGDSALYLCASSLTVNTEAFFGQGTRLTVV.

The J gene is TRBJ2-1, the V gene TRBV9; 7 bases align to TRBD2. This CDR3 has 16 amino acids. The V and J ends lost 2 bases and 1 base, in that order; junction bases with no gene match: 6. Germline values: CDR1 SGDLS, CDR2 YYNGEE. CDR3 loop: CASSVQSGASYNEQFF. The CDR3 DNA is TGTGCCAGCAGCGTCCAAAGCGGGGCTTCCTACAATGAGCAGTTCTTC.

This clone was picked up one time. The J gene is TRBJ2-3, the V gene TRBV5-6, with TRBD2 matching over 12 bases. Trimming at V came to 4 bases and at J to 0 bases, leaving 3 bases not matched to a gene. The CDR3 length is 16 residues. The germline CDR1 and CDR2 sequences are SGHDT and YYEEEE. CDR3 sequence (DNA): TGTGCCAGCAGCACGCTAGCGGGGGGGAGCACAGATACGCAGTATTTT. This codes for CASSTLAGGSTDTQYF.

The genes are TRBV6-2 or TRBV6-3 and TRBJ1-1; possible D gene TRBD1, 5 bases. The CDR3 consists of 13 residues. Per germline, CDR1 MNHEY and CDR2 SVGEGT. The germline V and J ends were trimmed by 4 bases and 3 bases, with 9 bases remaining between them. CDR3 nucleotide sequence: TGTGCCAGCAGTTTGCAGGGTTACACTGAAGCTTTCTTT. It yields the protein CASSLQGYTEAFF.

The chain has TRBV5-1 and TRBJ2-3, with D maybe TRBD2 (7 bases). The CDR3 runs 15 residues. Germline V lookup: CDR1 SGHRS, CDR2 YFSETQ. V was pared by 7 bases and J by 3 bases, with 18 bases between. CDR3 bases: TGCGCCAGCGGCCAAGGGAGGGGGGCTACAGATACGCAGTATTTT. Its protein product is CASGQGRGATDTQYF.

V is TRBV5-1 and J is TRBJ1-2; D possibly corresponds to TRBD1 (6 bases). This CDR3 region has 17 residues. The V end lost 0 bases, the J end lost 0 bases, and 15 bases lay between the germline ends. The germline CDR1 and CDR2 sequences are SGHRS and YFSETQ. In DNA form, the CDR3 reads TGCGCCAGCAGCTTGGGAGGCAGGGGCCTTACTAACTATGGCTACACCTTC. Its translation is CASSLGGRGLTNYGYTF.

This chain connects TRBV5-1 to TRBJ1-5; 7 nucleotides agree with TRBD1. J was trimmed by 7 bases and V by 4 bases; bases with no gene match: 8. The germline CDR1 and CDR2 sequences are SGHRS and YFSETQ. This CDR3 region has 14 residues. The CDR3 nucleotides are TGCGCCAGCAGCATAAACACAGGGGACCAGCCCCAGCATTTT. The encoded protein is CASSINTGDQPQHF.

V and J are TRBV5-1 and TRBJ1-1; D is uncertain. The V gene lost 1 base and the J gene lost 1 base, with 8 bases spanning the gap. Germline V lookup: CDR1 SGHRS, CDR2 YFSETQ. The CDR3 covers 14 residues. As DNA, the CDR3 is TGCGCCAGCAGCTTGTCGTCCGGGAACACTGAAGCTTTCTTT. This encodes CASSLSSGNTEAFF.

This chain joins TRBV19 and TRBJ2-7, with 7 bases that match TRBD2. With 5 bases clipped from V and 6 bases from J, the junction kept 7 bases outside the gene matches. The CDR3 contains 13 residues. Germline-derived CDR1 and CDR2 are LNHDA and SQIVND (reference sequence). CDR3 nucleotides: TGTGCCAGTAGTGGGGGGGAGGCAGGCGAGCAGTACTTC. Translating it yields CASSGGEAGEQYF.

This clone was observed a few times. The chain combines TRBV19 with TRBJ1-5; the D gene is possibly TRBD1 (5 bases). The CDR3 length is 14 residues. Germline V gene sequence: CDR1 LNHDA, CDR2 SQIVND (reference sequence). V was trimmed by 3 bases and J by 5 bases, leaving 11 bases between them. In DNA form, the CDR3 reads TGTGCCAGTAGTATCGGGGGGGGACATCAGCCCCAGCATTTT. As protein: CASSIGGGHQPQHF.

The table lists this clone with a few counts. Here the CDR3 DNA reads TGTGCCAGCAGGTCGACAGAGGTCGTGGACAATTCACCCCTCCACTTT. Amino acid sequence: CASRSTEVVDNSPLHF. The J gene is TRBJ1-6, the V gene TRBV2; tentatively, D is TRBD1 (5 bases). The CDR3 contains 16 residues. Germline V lookup: CDR1 SNHLY, CDR2 FYNNEI. With 6 bases removed from V and 7 bases from J, the gap between germline ends came to 19 bases.

V is TRBV24-1 and J is TRBJ2-6; 7 positions match TRBD1. The CDR3 is made up of 17 amino acids. The V gene's germline CDR1 is KGHDR and CDR2 SFDVKD. The J segment lost 0 bases and the V segment lost 5 bases, leaving 6 bases of the junction unmatched. The CDR3 DNA sequence: TGTGCCACCAGTGGGACAACAGGGGCCTCTGGGGCCAACGTCCTGACTTTC. Translating it yields CATSGTTGASGANVLTF.

The chain recombines TRBV11-2 with TRBJ1-1; D might be TRBD1 (5 bases). Deletions cut 5 bases from V and 8 bases from J, with 12 bases between. This CDR3 region has 12 residues. Germline-derived CDR1 and CDR2 are SGHAT and FQNNGV. The CDR3 sequence: CASSGGSWEAFF. DNA of the CDR3: TGTGCCAGCAGCGGGGGGTCCTGGGAAGCTTTCTTT.

The chain has TRBV5-1 and TRBJ1-2, with D maybe TRBD1 (5 bases). This CDR3 comprises 16 residues. The germline V gene encodes CDR1 SGHRS and CDR2 YFSETQ. Trimming stripped 1 base from V and 3 bases from J, with 16 bases between. The CDR3: CASSLRQGSMDYGYTF. CDR3 bases: TGCGCCAGCAGCTTGAGGCAGGGATCTATGGACTATGGCTACACCTTC. Combining the CDR3 with reference TRBV5-1 and TRBJ1-2 gives the whole variable domain KAGVTQTPRYLIKTRGQQVTLSCSPISGHRSVSWYQQTPGQGLQFLFEYFSETQRNKGNFPGRFSGRQFSNSRSEMNVSTLELGDSALYLCASSLRQGSMDYGYTFGSGTRLTVV.

The chain combines TRBV24-1 with TRBJ1-2, with no clear D. The germline V and J ends were trimmed by 12 bases and 3 bases, with 13 bases remaining between them. The germline gives CDR1 KGHDR, CDR2 SFDVKD. The CDR3 has 12 residues. CDR3 region: CAPQRPDYGYTF. CDR3 DNA: TGTGCCCCACAGCGGCCTGACTATGGCTACACCTTC.

V and J are TRBV7-8 and TRBJ2-5, with 11 bases fitting TRBD2. This CDR3 comprises 15 residues. Germline assignment: CDR1 SGHVS and CDR2 FQNEAQ. J was trimmed by 4 bases and V by 3 bases; bases with no gene match: 4. CDR3: CASSFSGGALETQYF. The DNA of the CDR3 is TGTGCCAGCAGCTTTAGCGGGGGGGCCCTAGAGACCCAGTACTTC.

The sample holds one count of this clone. V is TRBV30 and J is TRBJ1-2; no reliable D call. Germline loops: CDR1 GTSNPN, CDR2 SVGIG (reference sequence). The ends were cut back, 4 bases at V and 0 bases at J, with 9 bases in the middle. This CDR3 comprises 13 residues. The CDR3 coding sequence is TGTGCCTGGAACGAATACTCTAACTATGGCTACACCTTC. Translating it yields CAWNEYSNYGYTF. Drawing the rest from reference TRBV30 and TRBJ1-2, the complete variable domain is SQTIHQWPATLVQPVGSPLSLECTVEGTSNPNLYWYRQAAGRGLQLLFYSVGIGQISSEVPQNLSASRPQDRQFILSSKKLLLSDSGFYLCAWNEYSNYGYTFGSGTRLTVV.

The genes are TRBV7-8 and TRBJ1-2; no definite D call. The germline V gene has CDR1 SGHVS and CDR2 FQNEAQ. The CDR3 runs 13 residues. V shed 5 bases and J shed 8 bases, with 15 bases lying between them. In nucleotides, the CDR3 is TGTGCCAGCAGCAGAACCGGGAGGGAGGGCTACACCTTC. This encodes CASSRTGREGYTF.

V gene TRBV30 combines with J gene TRBJ2-2, with 8 bases identical to TRBD2. J gave up 13 bases and V 5 bases, and 15 bases lay outside the gene matches. CDR3 length: 14 amino acids. The germline gives CDR1 GTSNPN, CDR2 SVGIG (reference sequence). CDR3 amino acids: CAWSFNYGGAGLFF. The CDR3 coding sequence is TGTGCCTGGTCTTTTAATTACGGGGGGGCAGGGCTGTTTTTT. The full variable domain, with the rest looked up from reference TRBV30 and TRBJ2-2, is SQTIHQWPATLVQPVGSPLSLECTVEGTSNPNLYWYRQAAGRGLQLLFYSVGIGQISSEVPQNLSASRPQDRQFILSSKKLLLSDSGFYLCAWSFNYGGAGLFFGEGSRLTVL.

This clone was seen more than once but under ten times. This chain uses TRBV6-5 with TRBJ1-5; TRBD1 is a possible D gene (6 bases). The length of the CDR3 is 12 residues. The germline V gene encodes CDR1 MNHEY and CDR2 SVGAGI. Trimming removed 8 bases at V and 4 bases at J, with 9 bases between. In nucleotides, the CDR3 is TGTGCCAGCGGGGACATTAATCAGCCCCAGCATTTT. This translates into CASGDINQPQHF.

The rearrangement joins TRBV27 to TRBJ1-5; TRBD1 is a possible D gene (6 bases). The CDR3 runs 14 residues. Germline lookup yields CDR1 MNHEY and CDR2 SMNVEV (reference sequence). V shed 4 bases and J shed 7 bases, with 14 bases lying between them. CDR3 protein: CASSSSTGHQPQHF. CDR3 DNA sequence: TGTGCCAGCAGTTCCTCGACAGGTCACCAGCCCCAGCATTTT.